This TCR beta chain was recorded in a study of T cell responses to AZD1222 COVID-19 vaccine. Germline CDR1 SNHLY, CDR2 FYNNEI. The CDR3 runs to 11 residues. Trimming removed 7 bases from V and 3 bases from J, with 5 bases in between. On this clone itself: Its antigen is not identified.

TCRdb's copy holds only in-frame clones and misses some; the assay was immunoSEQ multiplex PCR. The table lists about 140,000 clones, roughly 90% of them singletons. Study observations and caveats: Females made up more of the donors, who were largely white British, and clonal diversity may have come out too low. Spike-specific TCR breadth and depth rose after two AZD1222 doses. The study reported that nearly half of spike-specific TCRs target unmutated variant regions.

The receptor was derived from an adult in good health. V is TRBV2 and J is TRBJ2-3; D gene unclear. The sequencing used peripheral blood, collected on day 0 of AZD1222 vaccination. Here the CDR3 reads CASTETDTQYF. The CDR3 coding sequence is TGTGCCAGCACCGAGACAGATACGCAGTATTTT.